Each of the 16 T cell receptor beta chains below was sequenced from the same sample in a study of control samples from healthy donors and cancer patients. Clones were read by immunoSEQ multiplex PCR, and TCRdb kept only the in-frame ones, dropping some. Altogether about 75,000 clones are present, 90% to 95% being singletons, with the ten largest covering 6.2%. Sequencing was done on a sample of blood. These receptors all come from a woman between 40 and 50 years old in good health.

This chain joins TRBV29-1 and TRBJ1-3; D perhaps matches TRBD1 (5 bases). Germline CDR1 SQVTM, CDR2 ANQGSEA. This CDR3 contains 12 residues. The V end lost 4 bases, the J end lost 4 bases, and 8 bases lay between the germline ends. The CDR3, as DNA: TGCAGCGTTGCCCGGGGGGGAAACACCATATATTTT. It codes for CSVARGGNTIYF.

V usage is TRBV5-1 and J usage is TRBJ1-2; D uncertain. V was trimmed by 0 bases and J by 8 bases, leaving 8 bases between them. Germline CDR1 SGHRS, CDR2 YFSETQ. The CDR3 is 12 amino acids. The CDR3 protein is CASSLGGEGYTF. CDR3 coding DNA: TGCGCCAGCAGCTTGGGCGGGGAAGGCTACACCTTC. The whole variable domain, filled in from reference TRBV5-1 and TRBJ1-2, reads KAGVTQTPRYLIKTRGQQVTLSCSPISGHRSVSWYQQTPGQGLQFLFEYFSETQRNKGNFPGRFSGRQFSNSRSEMNVSTLELGDSALYLCASSLGGEGYTFGSGTRLTVV.

The chain links TRBV18 to TRBJ2-7; D may be TRBD2 (5 bases). V dropped 1 base and J dropped 2 bases, with 9 bases sitting between them. Germline V gene sequence: CDR1 KGHSH, CDR2 LQKENI. This CDR3 has 14 residues. This CDR3 is CASSPQDGTYEQYF. The CDR3 bases are TGTGCCAGCTCACCACAGGACGGGACCTACGAGCAGTACTTC.

The chain is built from TRBV7-9 and TRBJ1-3; no definite D call. The CDR3 is made up of 15 amino acids. Germline CDR1 SEHNR, CDR2 FQNEAQ (reference sequence). Trimming took off 6 bases at V and 0 bases at J, with 12 bases between the two ends. DNA of the CDR3: TGTGCCAGCAGAACTGGACGGATCTCTGGAAACACCATATATTTT. This translates into CASRTGRISGNTIYF.

The genes are TRBV18 and TRBJ2-7; maybe TRBD1 (7 bases). V gave up 5 bases and J gave up 3 bases, with 11 bases separating them. Germline CDR1 KGHSH, CDR2 LQKENI. The CDR3 is 13 residues long. For the CDR3, the DNA is TGTGCCAGCTCAGCGGGACAGAACTACGAGCAGTACTTC. Its protein is CASSAGQNYEQYF.

The chain links TRBV24-1 to TRBJ2-3; the match to TRBD1 covers 9 bases. Per the germline V gene, CDR1 is KGHDR and CDR2 is SFDVKD. The CDR3 loop spans 14 amino acids. Trimming cost V 5 bases and J 1 base; bases outside gene matches: 0. The CDR3 loop reads CATSGQGGTDTQYF. The CDR3 region has the DNA TGTGCCACCAGTGGACAGGGGGGCACAGATACGCAGTATTTT.

V is TRBV7-9 and J is TRBJ1-6; the match to TRBD1 covers 7 bases. Germline V gene data show CDR1 as SEHNR and CDR2 as FQNEAQ (reference sequence). The CDR3 contains 15 residues. After removal of 5 bases from V and 10 bases from J, the junction contained 11 bases not matched to a gene. The CDR3 reads CASSQPGTVASPLHF. The CDR3 DNA reads as TGTGCCAGCAGCCAGCCCGGGACAGTAGCGTCACCCCTCCACTTT.

This clone came up a few times. The genes are TRBV6-1 and TRBJ1-2; D is undetermined. CDR3 size: 15 residues. Germline V lookup: CDR1 MNHNS, CDR2 SASEGT. The V end lost 3 bases, the J end lost 5 bases, and 16 bases lay between the germline ends. CDR3 residues: CASSDPWGDGYGYTF. CDR3 nucleotide sequence: TGTGCCAGCAGTGATCCTTGGGGAGACGGTTATGGCTACACCTTC.

This clone was counted once. This chain uses TRBV7-6 with TRBJ2-2; D gene uncertain. Trimming took 5 bases from V and 5 from J, leaving 15 bases between them. The CDR3 covers 15 residues. Germline CDR1 reads SGHVS; CDR2 reads FNYEAQ. In nucleotides, the CDR3 is TGTGCCAGCAGCGAAGTGGGTGTTGTAACCGGGGAGCTGTTTTTT. Amino acids: CASSEVGVVTGELFF.

The chain combines TRBV7-9 with TRBJ1-2; D is unresolved. The CDR3 covers 13 residues. Trimming took off 1 base at V and 2 bases at J, with 5 bases between the two ends. Per germline, CDR1 SEHNR and CDR2 FQNEAQ (reference sequence). The CDR3 here is CASSLEANYGYTF. The CDR3 nucleotides are TGTGCCAGCAGCTTAGAGGCGAACTATGGCTACACCTTC.

This clone was seen only a few times. The chain recombines TRBV19 with TRBJ2-1, with 9 bases lining up with TRBD2. The V gene end was trimmed by 4 bases and the J gene end by 6 bases; junction bases not matched to a gene: 1. The CDR3 consists of 13 residues. Germline V lookup: CDR1 LNHDA, CDR2 SQIVND (reference sequence). The CDR3 DNA reads as TGTGCCAGTAGTACTAGCGGGGCCAATGAGCAGTTCTTC. Amino acids: CASSTSGANEQFF. Together with reference TRBV19 and TRBJ2-1, the CDR3 gives the full variable domain: DGGITQSPKYLFRKEGQNVTLSCEQNLNHDAMYWYRQDPGQGLRLIYYSQIVNDFQKGDIAEGYSVSREKKESFPLTVTSAQKNPTAFYLCASSTSGANEQFFGPGTRLTVL.

This sequence joins TRBV29-1 and TRBJ2-7, with D possibly being TRBD1 or TRBD2 (5 bases each). The CDR3 totals 14 residues. Germline values: CDR1 SQVTM, CDR2 ANQGSEA. V was cut by 1 base and J by 2 bases, with 12 bases left in between. Written as DNA, the CDR3 is TGCAGCGTTGAAGTCAGTGGGGGTACCTACGAGCAGTACTTC. Its protein is CSVEVSGGTYEQYF.

The chain employs TRBV5-1 and TRBJ1-1; D not resolved. The CDR3 contains 13 residues. Trimming shortened V by 5 bases and J by 3 bases, and 11 bases separated the two germline ends. Looked up from germline, CDR1 is SGHRS and CDR2 is YFSETQ. CDR3 residues: CASSYDPDTEAFF. The CDR3 region has the DNA TGCGCCAGCAGTTATGATCCGGACACTGAAGCTTTCTTT.

CDR3 bases: TGTGCCAGCAGTTTCAATTCTTTAGGGGAGAGCTCCTACAATGAGCAGTTCTTC. This codes for CASSFNSLGESSYNEQFF. The rearrangement joins TRBV28 to TRBJ2-1; TRBD1 or TRBD2 may be the D gene (5 bases each). Trimming took off 3 bases at V and 0 bases at J, with 18 bases between the two ends. This CDR3 contains 18 residues. From germline, CDR1 is MDHEN and CDR2 SYDVKM.

The chain has TRBV7-9 and TRBJ2-2; tentative D call: TRBD1 (5 bases). The CDR3 totals 18 residues. Germline V CDR1 and CDR2: SEHNR, FQNEAQ (reference sequence). CDR3 nucleotide sequence: TGTGCTCGGACGCGCGGTGAAAATAGGGGCGCGGACACCGGGGAGCTGTTTTTT. Translating it yields CARTRGENRGADTGELFF.

V is TRBV18 and J is TRBJ2-1, with D possibly TRBD1 on 5 matching bases. Germline V gene sequence: CDR1 KGHSH, CDR2 LQKENI. The CDR3 totals 15 residues. V was clipped by 0 bases and J by 2 bases, with 8 bases between them. The CDR3 here is CASSPPGAAYNEQFF. Written as DNA, the CDR3 is TGTGCCAGCTCACCACCAGGGGCCGCCTACAATGAGCAGTTCTTC.